The clone carrying this T cell receptor beta chain appeared a few times. Its antigen is currently unknown. The data belong to a study of T-cell reconstitution after alpha-beta-depleted transplantation in children. Broader study findings: Once a year had passed after transplant, T-cell counts and diversity came mostly from newly produced T cells. The high TCRbeta diversity at day 60 in some patients came from surviving recipient T cells and thymic progenitors.

Preparation of the TCRbeta library used unique molecular identifiers. One entry per CDR3 protein, called by TCRdb with MiXCR from the PCR reads. The table includes fewer than 750,000 distinct CDR3 sequences, roughly 30% detected once. Germline CDR1 SGHRS, CDR2 YFSETQ. Trimming removed 0 bases from V and 4 bases from J, with 11 bases in between. This CDR3 has 14 residues. The sample here was PBMCs, taken before TCRalphabeta/CD19-depleted stem cell transplant. This clonotype originated in a boy in the first two years of life with Wiskott-Aldrich syndrome, due to receive a stem cell transplant. This chain joins TRBV5-1 and TRBJ2-7; D unresolved. CDR3 protein: CASSLAAGLYEQYF. As DNA, the CDR3 is TGCGCCAGCAGCTTGGCGGCAGGCTTGTACGAGCAGTACTTC. The complete variable domain, with remaining parts taken from reference TRBV5-1 and TRBJ2-7, reads KAGVTQTPRYLIKTRGQQVTLSCSPISGHRSVSWYQQTPGQGLQFLFEYFSETQRNKGNFPGRFSGRQFSNSRSEMNVSTLELGDSALYLCASSLAAGLYEQYFGPGTRLTVT.